The clone carrying this T cell receptor beta chain has a count of ten or more. Its specificity is unknown. Making use of molecular barcodes, quantitative 5'-RACE generated TCR beta libraries. TCRdb re-analysed the 5' RACE reads in MiXCR, keeping a single row per CDR3 protein. The profile shows 200,000 to 250,000 distinct CDR3 sequences, around 25% of them singletons. CDR3 size: 15 residues. Germline values: CDR1 DFQATT, CDR2 SNEGSKA (reference sequence). V shed 5 bases, J shed 0 bases, and the junction held 7 bases outside the gene matches. These data originate in a study of CD8 T cells in ankylosing spondylitis. The study, taken as a whole, reports: Fewer than ten highly homologous variants made up a TCR beta motif that seemed to typify ankylosing spondylitis blood. Reports say disease-linked clones showed up significantly more in matched ankylosing spondylitis synovial fluid. Disease-linked clones proved CD8+ and comparatively uncommon in peripheral blood.

The receptor comes from a male donor with ankylosing spondylitis or in good health (not recorded which). This rearrangement joins TRBV20-1 to TRBJ2-3, with 8 bases aligning to TRBD2. Sequencing used blood, either unsorted or a sorted T cell fraction (not recorded which). In DNA form, the CDR3 reads TGCAGTGCTTCCCGACTAGCGTCTAGCACAGATACGCAGTATTTT. Its translation: CSASRLASSTDTQYF.